The source of this T cell receptor beta chain is a study of cytomegalovirus exposure and HLA in healthy donors. When sampled, the donors appeared nominally healthy, though they likely had unrecorded immune exposures. Of note for this clone: The antigen is undetermined.

This CDR3 contains 14 residues. CDR1 SGDLS and CDR2 YYNGEE come from the germline V gene. V was shortened by 0 bases and J by 4 bases, with 10 bases between the two germline ends. General study points: Among TCR beta chains, those listed as cytomegalovirus-associated numbered fewer than 200.

The PCR ran on 60 Vbeta and 13 Jbeta primers. Libraries were prepared by immunoSEQ multiplex PCR; TCRdb keeps only in-frame clonotypes and omits some of them. Of 250,000 to 350,000 clones listed, around 86% are singletons. The sequence came from a man aged 35-49 years in good health and CMV-seropositive. The gene calls are TRBV9 and TRBJ2-5, with D unclear. The sequenced sample consisted of PBMCs. This chain's CDR3 is CASSVEASLETQYF. In nucleotides, the CDR3 is TGTGCCAGCAGCGTAGAGGCTAGTTTAGAGACCCAGTACTTC.